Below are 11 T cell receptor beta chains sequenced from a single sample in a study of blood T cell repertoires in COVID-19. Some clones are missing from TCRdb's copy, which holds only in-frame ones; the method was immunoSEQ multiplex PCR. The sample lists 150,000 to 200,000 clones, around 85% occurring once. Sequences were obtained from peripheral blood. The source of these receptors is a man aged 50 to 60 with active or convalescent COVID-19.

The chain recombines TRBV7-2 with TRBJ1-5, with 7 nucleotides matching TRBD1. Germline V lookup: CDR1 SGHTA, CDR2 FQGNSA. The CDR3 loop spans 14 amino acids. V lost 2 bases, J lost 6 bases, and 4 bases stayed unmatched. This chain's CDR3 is CASSLLGGIQPQHF. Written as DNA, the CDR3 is TGTGCCAGCAGCTTATTAGGGGGCATTCAGCCCCAGCATTTT.

CDR3 in amino acids: CASSQPTLTGGTEAFF. The CDR3 nucleotides are TGTGCCAGCAGCCAACCTACCCTTACAGGGGGAACTGAAGCTTTCTTT. The V and J genes are TRBV4-2 and TRBJ1-1, with TRBD1 identical over 8 bases. The CDR3 loop spans 16 amino acids. CDR1 LGHNA and CDR2 YNFKEQ come from the germline V gene. Trimming cost V 2 bases and J 5 bases; bases outside gene matches: 10.

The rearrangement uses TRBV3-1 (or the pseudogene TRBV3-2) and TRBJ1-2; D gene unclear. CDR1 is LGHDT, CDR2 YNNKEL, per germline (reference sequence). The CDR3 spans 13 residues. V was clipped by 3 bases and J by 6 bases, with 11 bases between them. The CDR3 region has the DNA TGTGCCAGCAGCCACCAGGTCGTGGATGGCTACACCTTC. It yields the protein CASSHQVVDGYTF.

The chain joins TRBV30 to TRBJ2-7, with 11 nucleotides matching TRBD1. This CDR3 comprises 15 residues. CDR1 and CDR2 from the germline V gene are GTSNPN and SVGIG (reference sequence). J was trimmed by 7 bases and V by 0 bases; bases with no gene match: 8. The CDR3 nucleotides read TGTGCCTGGAGTGTTAGTCGGACAGGGGGCAGGGAGCAGTACTTC. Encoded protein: CAWSVSRTGGREQYF.

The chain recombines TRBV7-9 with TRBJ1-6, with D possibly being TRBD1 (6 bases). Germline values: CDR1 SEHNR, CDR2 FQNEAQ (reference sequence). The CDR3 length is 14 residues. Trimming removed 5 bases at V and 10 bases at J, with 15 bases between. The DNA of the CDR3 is TGTGCCAGCAGCAGCCAAACAGGGAACTCACCCCTCCACTTT. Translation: CASSSQTGNSPLHF.

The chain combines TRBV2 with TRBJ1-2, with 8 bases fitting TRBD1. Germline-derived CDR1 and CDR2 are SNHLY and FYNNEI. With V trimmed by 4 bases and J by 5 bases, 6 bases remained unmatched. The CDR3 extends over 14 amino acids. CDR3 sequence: CASSVDRGGYGYTF. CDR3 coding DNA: TGTGCCAGCAGTGTAGACAGGGGAGGTTATGGCTACACCTTC.

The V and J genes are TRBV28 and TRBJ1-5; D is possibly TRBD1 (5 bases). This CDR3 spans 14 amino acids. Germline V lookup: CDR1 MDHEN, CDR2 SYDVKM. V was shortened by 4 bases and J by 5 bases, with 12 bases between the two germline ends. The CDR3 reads CASSSPSGDQPQHF. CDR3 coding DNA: TGTGCCAGCAGTTCACCCTCGGGGGATCAGCCCCAGCATTTT. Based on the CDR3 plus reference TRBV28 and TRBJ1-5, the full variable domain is DVKVTQSSRYLVKRTGEKVFLECVQDMDHENMFWYRQDPGLGLRLIYFSYDVKMKEKGDIPEGYSVSREKKERFSLILESASTNQTSMYLCASSSPSGDQPQHFGDGTRLSIL.

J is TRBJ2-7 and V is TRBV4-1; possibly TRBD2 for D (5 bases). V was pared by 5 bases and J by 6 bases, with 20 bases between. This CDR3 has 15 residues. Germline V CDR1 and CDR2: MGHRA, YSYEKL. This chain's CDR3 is CASSLHLAAPGEQYF. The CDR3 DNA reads TGCGCCAGCAGCTTACACCTAGCTGCCCCGGGCGAGCAGTACTTC.

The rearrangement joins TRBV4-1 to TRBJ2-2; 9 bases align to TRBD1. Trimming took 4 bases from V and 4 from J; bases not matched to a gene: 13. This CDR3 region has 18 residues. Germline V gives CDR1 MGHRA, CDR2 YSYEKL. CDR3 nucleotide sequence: TGCGCCAGCAGCCGGGGACAGGGTCCCGTGTCTGGCACCGGGGAGCTGTTTTTT. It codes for CASSRGQGPVSGTGELFF.

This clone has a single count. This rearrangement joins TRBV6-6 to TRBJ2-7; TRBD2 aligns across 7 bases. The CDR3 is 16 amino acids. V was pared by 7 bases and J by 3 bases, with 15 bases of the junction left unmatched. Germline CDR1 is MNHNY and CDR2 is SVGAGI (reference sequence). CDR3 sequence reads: CASNARRSGDYYEQYF. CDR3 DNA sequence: TGTGCCAGCAATGCCCGAAGAAGCGGGGACTACTACGAGCAGTACTTC.

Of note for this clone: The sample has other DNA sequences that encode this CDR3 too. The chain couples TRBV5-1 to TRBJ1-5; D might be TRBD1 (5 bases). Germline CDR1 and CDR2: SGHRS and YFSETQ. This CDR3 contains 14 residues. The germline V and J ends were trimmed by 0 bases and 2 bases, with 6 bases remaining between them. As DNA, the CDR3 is TGCGCCAGCAGCTTGGCGGGGGGCAATCAGCCCCAGCATTTT. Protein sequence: CASSLAGGNQPQHF.